This entry lists 22 T cell receptor beta chains sequenced from one sample in a study of cytomegalovirus exposure and HLA in healthy donors. PCR used 60 Vbeta primers and 13 Jbeta primers. Assay: immunoSEQ multiplex PCR; the TCRdb copy retains only in-frame clones and omits some. The sample gives about 140,000 clones, roughly 62% of which show up once; 1.8% is in the top ten. Material for sequencing was PBMCs. These receptors all come from a male donor in good health and CMV-seronegative.

This clone has a handful of counts. The chain couples TRBV11-2 to TRBJ1-2; no definite D call. V lost 4 bases, J lost 2 bases, and 14 bases lay in between. This CDR3 is 15 amino acids long. In germline, CDR1 is SGHAT, CDR2 FQNNGV. Written as DNA, the CDR3 is TGTGCCAGCAGCTCGCGCCTCCAAGTCAACTATGGCTACACCTTC. Translating it yields CASSSRLQVNYGYTF.

The V call is TRBV4-1, the J call TRBJ1-2; 8 nucleotides agree with TRBD1. Losses at the gene ends were 1 base for V and 6 bases for J; bases not matched to a gene: 4. Germline values: CDR1 MGHRA, CDR2 YSYEKL. CDR3 length: 14 amino acids. In DNA, the CDR3 is TGCGCCAGCAGCCAAGCCGACAGGGGCCATGGCTACACCTTC. Its protein is CASSQADRGHGYTF.

This chain uses TRBV4-1 with TRBJ1-2, with D possibly TRBD1 on 6 matching bases. In germline, CDR1 is MGHRA, CDR2 YSYEKL. V was pared by 4 bases and J by 4 bases, with 13 bases between. CDR3 size: 14 residues. CDR3 loop: CASSRGTSFYGYTF. CDR3 DNA: TGCGCCAGCAGCCGAGGGACATCGTTCTATGGCTACACCTTC.

Only one count was recorded for this clone. J is TRBJ2-3 and V is TRBV5-1, with D possibly being TRBD1 (5 bases). V shed 6 bases and J shed 1 base, with 18 bases lying between them. This CDR3 region has 16 residues. CDR1 is SGHRS and CDR2 is YFSETQ in the germline V gene. Written as DNA, the CDR3 is TGCGCCAGCAACAGGTATGGTGAACCCGGCACAGATACGCAGTATTTT. Protein: CASNRYGEPGTDTQYF.

The chain is built from TRBV5-1 and TRBJ1-1; no clear D. The V and J ends lost 0 bases and 1 base respectively, with 10 bases between them. The CDR3 length is 15 residues. The V gene's germline CDR1 is SGHRS and CDR2 YFSETQ. The CDR3 sequence: CASSLALAGNTEAFF. CDR3 DNA: TGCGCCAGCAGCTTGGCTCTAGCTGGGAACACTGAAGCTTTCTTT.

The chain recombines TRBV7-3 with TRBJ2-3; D remains unclear. CDR3 size: 13 residues. V lost 5 bases and J lost 5, with 11 bases in between. Germline CDR1 is SGHTA and CDR2 is FQGTGA. The CDR3 nucleotides are TGTGCCAGCAGCCCCTCAGGTCTAGATACGCAGTATTTT. Protein sequence: CASSPSGLDTQYF.

The chain joins TRBV18 to TRBJ2-7, with D uncertain. CDR3 length: 15 amino acids. Germline CDR1 and CDR2: KGHSH and LQKENI. The V end was cut by 2 bases, the J end by 6 bases, with 17 bases between. CDR3 in DNA: TGTGCCAGCTCACCAGAGGCGTCTGGGTCGGTCGAGCAGTACTTC. Its protein is CASSPEASGSVEQYF.

The chain carries TRBV4-1 and TRBJ2-7; D remains ambiguous. V was clipped by 1 base and J by 3 bases, with 7 bases between them. Germline V lookup: CDR1 MGHRA, CDR2 YSYEKL. The CDR3 loop spans 13 amino acids. This CDR3 reads CASSQAWSYEQYF. DNA for the CDR3: TGCGCCAGCAGCCAAGCCTGGAGCTACGAGCAGTACTTC.

The chain uses TRBV5-1 and TRBJ2-5; TRBD1 might be the D (7 bases). Germline CDR1 SGHRS, CDR2 YFSETQ. Trimming shortened V by 1 base and J by 2 bases, and 18 bases separated the two germline ends. This CDR3 spans 17 amino acids. CDR3 nucleotides: TGCGCCAGCAGCTTGAGGCAGGGGGGTATCTTGCAAGAGACCCAGTACTTC. It translates to CASSLRQGGILQETQYF.

The DNA for the CDR3 is TGTGCCAGCAGTGGGCCGGGGGGAACTAATGAAAAACTGTTTTTT. It codes for CASSGPGGTNEKLFF. The chain employs TRBV2 and TRBJ1-4, with a tentative D call TRBD1 (5 bases). Trimming pared 4 bases from V and 1 base from J, leaving 10 bases between. The CDR3 runs 15 residues. Germline CDR1 SNHLY, CDR2 FYNNEI.

The CDR3 DNA is TGTGCCACCCTGAAAGGGGGAGCAGATACGCAGTATTTT. Translating gives CATLKGGADTQYF. This rearrangement joins TRBV5-4 to TRBJ2-3; possibly TRBD1 for D (6 bases). In germline, CDR1 is SGHNT, CDR2 YYREEE (reference sequence). CDR3 length equals 13 residues. Between the trimmed V and J ends, which lost 9 bases and 4 bases, there was a span of 15 bases.

V usage is TRBV27 and J usage is TRBJ2-2; D is perhaps TRBD1 (6 bases). The CDR3 totals 16 residues. CDR1 and CDR2 from the germline V gene are MNHEY and SMNVEV (reference sequence). Trimming shortened V by 2 bases and J by 4 bases, and 14 bases separated the two germline ends. The CDR3 region is CASSLRYRDSTGELFF. As DNA, the CDR3 is TGTGCCAGCAGTTTAAGGTACAGGGATAGCACCGGGGAGCTGTTTTTT.

This clone was counted between two and nine times. The chain couples TRBV30 to TRBJ2-5, with TRBD2 identical over 9 bases. The J call may be faulty, since TRBJ2-7 better matches the DNA end. CDR3 length equals 15 residues. Germline V gene sequence: CDR1 GTSNPN, CDR2 SVGIG (reference sequence). Here the CDR3 DNA reads TGTGCCTGGAGCCTACTTAGCGGGGGCCCCTACGAGCAGTACTTC. Translated, it gives CAWSLLSGGPYEQYF.

A remark on this clone: The sample contains more than one DNA sequence encoding this CDR3. The chain couples TRBV6-6 to TRBJ2-7; D is perhaps TRBD2 (5 bases). The germline V and J ends were trimmed by 0 bases and 0 bases, with 9 bases remaining between them. The CDR3 is 15 residues long. Germline CDR1 is MNHNY and CDR2 is SVGAGI (reference sequence). The CDR3 loop is CASSYSGESSYEQYF. For the CDR3, the DNA is TGTGCCAGCAGTTACTCTGGGGAGTCCTCCTACGAGCAGTACTTC.

V and J are TRBV4-3 and TRBJ2-5, with D possibly being TRBD2 (6 bases). CDR1 is LGHNA and CDR2 is YSLEER in the germline V gene. The CDR3 totals 16 residues. V was cut by 0 bases and J by 4 bases, with 15 bases left in between. CDR3 amino acids: CASSQEMGLIGETQYF. DNA of the CDR3: TGCGCCAGCAGCCAAGAAATGGGACTCATTGGAGAGACCCAGTACTTC.

V usage is TRBV27 and J usage is TRBJ2-5; TRBD2 might be the D (5 bases). Germline V gives CDR1 MNHEY, CDR2 SMNVEV (reference sequence). This CDR3 comprises 13 residues. The ends were cut back, 4 bases at V and 2 bases at J, with 8 bases in the middle. CDR3 sequence reads: CASSSGKQETQYF. In DNA, the CDR3 is TGTGCCAGCAGTTCCGGGAAACAAGAGACCCAGTACTTC.

This clone was recorded only once. This chain uses TRBV4-1 with TRBJ1-4; 7 nucleotides line up with TRBD1. V dropped 5 bases and J dropped 4; count of bases not matched to a gene: 10. Germline V gene lookup returns CDR1 MGHRA and CDR2 YSYEKL. The CDR3 is 16 amino acids. The chain's CDR3 is CASSLEGGQYNEKLFF. The CDR3 nucleotides read TGCGCCAGCAGCTTGGAAGGGGGACAGTATAATGAAAAACTGTTTTTT.

This rearrangement joins TRBV5-5 to TRBJ2-7; D is ambiguous. Per germline, CDR1 SGHKS and CDR2 YYEKEE (reference sequence). V lost 2 bases, J lost 3 bases, and 3 bases lay in between. CDR3 length equals 11 residues. CDR3 nucleotide sequence: TGTGCCAGCAGCTTCAGCTACGAGCAGTACTTC. The encoded protein is CASSFSYEQYF. Full variable domain (rest looked up from reference TRBV5-5 and TRBJ2-7): DAGVTQSPTHLIKTRGQQVTLRCSPISGHKSVSWYQQVLGQGPQFIFQYYEKEERGRGNFPDRFSARQFPNYSSELNVNALLLGDSALYLCASSFSYEQYFGPGTRLTVT.

The V and J genes are TRBV7-9 and TRBJ1-1; the D gene is possibly TRBD1 (6 bases). In germline, CDR1 is SEHNR, CDR2 FQNEAQ (reference sequence). This CDR3 is 13 amino acids long. Trimming took 4 bases from V and 5 from J, leaving 11 bases between them. CDR3 nucleotides: TGTGCCAGCAGCTGGGGGGGGCAGACTGAAGCTTTCTTT. This translates into CASSWGGQTEAFF.

This clone was detected only a few times. The chain uses TRBV9 and TRBJ2-1, with 14 bases identical to TRBD2. The CDR3 sequence is 17 residues long. The germline V gene encodes CDR1 SGDLS and CDR2 YYNGEE. The ends lost 4 bases at V and 6 bases at J; junction bases unmatched: 9. The CDR3 bases are TGTGCCAGCAGCACCAGGACTAGCGGGGGGTTGGGCAATGAGCAGTTCTTC. Protein sequence: CASSTRTSGGLGNEQFF.

The genes are TRBV15 and TRBJ1-5; 7 nucleotides agree with TRBD1. The CDR3 length is 17 residues. V gave up 5 bases and J gave up 0 bases; unmatched junction bases: 10. Germline loops: CDR1 LNHNV, CDR2 YYDKDF (reference sequence). The CDR3 region is CATSRDSGPFSNQPQHF. In DNA, the CDR3 is TGTGCCACCAGCCGGGACAGCGGACCTTTTAGCAATCAGCCCCAGCATTTT.

This clone was detected only a few times. One end of the junction varies from germline; a read error may be responsible. The V gene is TRBV7-9, the J gene TRBJ1-6; 8 bases line up with TRBD1. The CDR3 runs to 16 residues. CDR1 is SEHNR and CDR2 is FQNEAQ in the germline V gene (reference sequence). CDR3: CSSSPATGAGGSPLHF. CDR3 nucleotide sequence: TGTTCCAGCAGCCCCGCGACAGGGGCGGGTGGTTCACCCCTCCACTTT.